The sample holds many counts of the clone carrying this TCR beta chain. Its antigen is unknown. Template material for amplifying TCR beta CDR3 regions consisted of RNA transcripts. With the HTBI primer set, the TCR CDR3 went through a first round of RT-PCR. MiXCR was run by TCRdb on the multiplex PCR reads, yielding one entry per CDR3 protein. The sample consists of more than 650,000 distinct CDR3 sequences, 13% to 15% of them appearing once. This specimen belongs to a study of T cells in Graves' hyperthyroidism and ophthalmopathy. Study results and caveats: Separation of ophthalmopathy from stable hyperthyroidism was achieved by a 13 V-J model.

For the diagnoses, clinical symptoms, serum thyroxine and TRAb, thyroid ultrasound and orbital computed tomography were used. The CDR3 loop spans 15 amino acids. Germline values: CDR1 GTSNPN, CDR2 SVGIG (reference sequence). V dropped 1 base and J dropped 6 bases, with 19 bases sitting between them. The receptor was isolated from a woman under 30 with Graves' hyperthyroidism. The specimen sequenced was blood. This chain joins TRBV30 and TRBJ2-7; D perhaps matches TRBD2 (6 bases). The CDR3 here is CAWSAKAAGGGEQYF. The DNA of the CDR3 is TGTGCCTGGAGTGCGAAGGCGGCCGGGGGAGGCGAGCAGTACTTC.